The rows below give T cell receptor beta chains drawn from one sample of a study of T cell changes during pregnancy in multiple sclerosis. Assay used: immunoSEQ multiplex PCR; TCRdb lists only in-frame clones, some missing. The repertoire holds tens of thousands of clones, with roughly 90% as singletons. This specimen consisted of peripheral blood, obtained before pregnancy. These receptors were obtained from a female donor with multiple sclerosis, enrolled in a pregnancy study. The CDR3 runs from the conserved cysteine through the conserved F or W. Fields, in order: CDR3 DNA, CDR3 protein, V gene, J gene, D gene, clone size. A D gene is named only where the DNA matches it firmly. The size entry is marked missing in some rows and otherwise reads once, few, many or a size class.

TGTGCCAGCAGTCCTGGGCGGGAGGTTGAGCAGTTCTTC	CASSPGREVEQFF	TRBV2	TRBJ2-1	TRBD2	-
TGTGCCAGCAGTGTCGCCGGGACAGTGTACGAGCAGTACTTC	CASSVAGTVYEQYF	TRBV25-1	TRBJ2-7	TRBD1	-
TGTGCCAGCAGCGGATTGACTAGCGGGAGTAGGGCCCCCTCCTACAATGAGCAGTTCTTC	CASSGLTSGSRAPSYNEQFF	TRBV4-2	TRBJ2-1	TRBD2	-
TGCGCCAGCGGACAGACCCAAGAGACCCAGTACTTC	CASGQTQETQYF	TRBV5-1	TRBJ2-5	-	-
TGCAGCGTTGAAAGCCGGCTAGGAACAGATACGCAGTATTTT	CSVESRLGTDTQYF	TRBV29-1	TRBJ2-3	-	once
TGTGCCAGTAGTACTACACAGGGGGCCCGGAACACTGAAGCTTTCTTT	CASSTTQGARNTEAFF	TRBV19	TRBJ1-1	TRBD1	-
TGTGCCAGCAGTAACAGGGAGAATCAGCCCCAGCATTTT	CASSNRENQPQHF	TRBV2	TRBJ1-5	-	-
TGTGCCAGCAGCCCCATGGTCAGCGGAACTGAAGCTTTCTTT	CASSPMVSGTEAFF	TRBV7-9	TRBJ1-1	-	-
TGTGCCAGCAGTATGAGGCGACAGCTTCCTAATCAGCCCCAGCATTTT	CASSMRRQLPNQPQHF	TRBV28	TRBJ1-5	-	-
TGTGCCAGCAGCTTAGTCCGGAACACCGGGGAGCTGTTTTTT	CASSLVRNTGELFF	TRBV7-2	TRBJ2-2	-	-
TGTGCCAGCAGTGAAAGAGGGGGGGGTGAAAAACTGTTTTTT	CASSERGGGEKLFF	TRBV6-1	TRBJ1-4	-	-
TGCGCCAGCAGCTTGGAGAGTCTAGCGGGGTCCGGGGAGCTGTTTTTT	CASSLESLAGSGELFF	TRBV5-1	TRBJ2-2	TRBD2	-
TGTGCCAGCAGCTACACTTGGGGGGATAACTATGGCTACACCTTC	CASSYTWGDNYGYTF	TRBV28	TRBJ1-2	-	-
TGCAGTGCTAGACCGGACTATGGCTACACCTTC	CSARPDYGYTF	TRBV20-1	TRBJ1-2	-	-
TGTGCCAGCAGCTTAGAGTTGAGAGCAGGGAGGTCTAACTATGGCTACACCTTC	CASSLELRAGRSNYGYTF	TRBV5-4	TRBJ1-2	-	-
TGTGCCAGCAGGCGACTAGCGGGACCTCGCGAGCAGTACTTC	CASRRLAGPREQYF	TRBV11-2	TRBJ2-7	TRBD2	-
TGTGCCAGCAGCCCAACTAGGGCGGGAGGGCTGGAGACCCAGTACTTC	CASSPTRAGGLETQYF	TRBV7-9	TRBJ2-5	TRBD2	-
TGCGCCAGCAGCCTAGGGACAGGGACCTCATCCCAGTACTTC	CASSLGTGTSSQYF	TRBV5-1	TRBJ2-5	TRBD1	-
TGCGCCAGCAGCTTCCAGGGTAGTGTGGAGCTGTTTTTT	CASSFQGSVELFF	TRBV5-1	TRBJ2-2	-	-
TGTGCTAGTGGTTTGGTCGGGACAGCGAATCAGCCCCAGCATTTT	CASGLVGTANQPQHF	TRBV12-5	TRBJ1-5	TRBD1	once